These T cell receptor beta chains were read from a single sample in a study of cytomegalovirus exposure and HLA in healthy donors. Data came from immunoSEQ multiplex PCR; TCRdb stores just in-frame clones and leaves some out. The table lists about 150,000 clones, roughly three quarters of them singletons, with 2.5% to 4% in the top ten. Sequencing was carried out using PBMCs. These receptors originate from a middle-aged man in good health and CMV-seronegative. The CDR3 runs from the conserved cysteine through the conserved F or W. D genes are given only for firm matches. Only part of the rows carry a size: once, few, many, or a class if the clone is expanded.

TRBV11-2,NA,TRBJ2-6,NA,TGTGCCAGCAGCCCAGGGTTCTCTGGGGCCAACGTCCTGACTTTC,CASSPGFSGANVLTF
TRBV18,NA,TRBJ2-2,NA,TGTGCCAGCTCACCATTGGACACCTCGAACACCGGGGAGCTGTTTTTT,CASSPLDTSNTGELFF
TRBV29-1,NA,TRBJ2-3,TRBD1,TGCAGCGGACAGGGATCGGATACGCAGTATTTT,CSGQGSDTQYF
TRBV4-2,NA,TRBJ2-5,TRBD2,TGTGCCAGCAGCCAAGGGACTAGCGGGATGGACCAAGAGACCCAGTACTTC,CASSQGTSGMDQETQYF
TRBV4-1,NA,TRBJ1-4,TRBD1,TGCGCCAGCAGCCAAGTCGGAGGGCAGGGGGGTGAAAAACTGTTTTTT,CASSQVGGQGGEKLFF
TRBV12-5,NA,TRBJ1-2,NA,TGTGCTAGTGGTTTCCCGGAGTCCAGTTACTATGGCTACACCTTC,CASGFPESSYYGYTF
TRBV2,few,TRBJ2-7,TRBD1,TGTGCCAGCGAAGAAATGGGACAGGGGATCTACGAGCAGTACTTC,CASEEMGQGIYEQYF
TRBV28,few,TRBJ2-1,TRBD1,TGTGCCAGCAGACTAAACAGGGGGCGGAATGAGCAGTTCTTC,CASRLNRGRNEQFF
TRBV15,NA,TRBJ2-3,NA,TGTGCCACCAGCAGAGACCAGGGCGGGGCAGATACGCAGTATTTT,CATSRDQGGADTQYF
TRBV7-9,few,TRBJ2-7,NA,TGTGCCAGCAGCTTAGAAACCGGGAGGCAGTACTTC,CASSLETGRQYF
TRBV4-1,NA,TRBJ2-7,NA,TGCGCCAGCAGCCAAGGCCAGGGCTTGGACGAGCAGTACTTC,CASSQGQGLDEQYF
TRBV27,NA,TRBJ1-1,NA,TGTGCCAGCAGTTCGGGAGGGACTGAAGCTTTCTTT,CASSSGGTEAFF
TRBV4-3,NA,TRBJ2-1,NA,TGCGCCAGCAGCTTGAAGACTCATACCTACAATGAGCAGTTCTTC,CASSLKTHTYNEQFF
TRBV11-2,NA,TRBJ2-2,TRBD2,TGTGCCAGCAGCCCCGCCAGCGGGGGGGCCACCGGGGAGCTGTTTTTT,CASSPASGGATGELFF
TRBV7-2,once,TRBJ2-3,TRBD2,TGTGCCAGCAGCTTATTCGGGACTAGCGGGGGCACAGATACGCAGTATTTT,CASSLFGTSGGTDTQYF
TRBV5-1,NA,TRBJ1-1,TRBD1,TGCGCCAGCAGCCCACAGGGGGAGGCTGAAGCTTTCTTT,CASSPQGEAEAFF
TRBV7-9,once,TRBJ1-1,NA,TGTGCCAGCAAAGGGGGGGCAGGTGAAGCTTTCTTT,CASKGGAGEAFF
TRBV11-2,NA,TRBJ2-7,NA,TGTGCCAGCAGCTTATTGGCGGGGGCTGGTACCTACGAGCAGTACTTC,CASSLLAGAGTYEQYF
TRBV5-6,NA,TRBJ2-3,TRBD1,TGTGCCAGCAGAACAACCGGGACAGGGATTTCCACAGATACGCAGTATTTT,CASRTTGTGISTDTQYF
TRBV4-3,few,TRBJ2-2,NA,TGCGCCAGCAGCCAAGGATCGGACTGGGTGAACACCGGGGAGCTGTTTTTT,CASSQGSDWVNTGELFF
TRBV5-4,once,TRBJ1-3,NA,TGTGCCAGCAGCTTGGGCCCAGGGACTTCTGGAAACACCATATATTTT,CASSLGPGTSGNTIYF
TRBV9,once,TRBJ2-7,TRBD2,TGTGCCAGCAGCGTAGCCTCGACTAGCGGGAGGTACGAGCAGTACTTC,CASSVASTSGRYEQYF
TRBV21-1,NA,TRBJ1-5,NA,TGTGCCAGCAAGCCTCAGAGACCAGGGGGCAGCAATCAGCCCCAGCATTTT,CASKPQRPGGSNQPQHF
TRBV11-3,NA,TRBJ2-7,NA,TGTGCCAGCACTGGCTCCTCCATAACCTACGAGCAGTACTTC,CASTGSSITYEQYF
TRBV5-4,NA,TRBJ2-2,NA,TGTGCCAGCAGCTTGTCGACTAACACCGGGGAGCTGTTTTTT,CASSLSTNTGELFF
TRBV7-2,NA,TRBJ1-5,NA,TGTGCCAGCAGCTTACAGATGGAGGGGCCCCAGCATTTT,CASSLQMEGPQHF
TRBV19,once,TRBJ2-7,NA,TGTGCCAGTAGTATAAGCCAGGGTAGCGAGCAGTACTTC,CASSISQGSEQYF
TRBV10-2,NA,TRBJ1-1,TRBD1,TGCGCCAGCAGTGAGTTGGGACAGGGGAAGAACACTGAAGCTTTCTTT,CASSELGQGKNTEAFF
TRBV7-3,NA,TRBJ2-3,NA,TGTGCCAGCAGCTTAACCCGGGGAACCACAGATACGCAGTATTTT,CASSLTRGTTDTQYF
TRBV6-1,NA,TRBJ2-7,TRBD2,TGTGCCAGCAGTGCTCTAGCGGGGGGAGGCGAGCAGTACTTC,CASSALAGGGEQYF
TRBV6-5,few,TRBJ1-1,TRBD1,TGTGCCAGCAGTTACGACAGGGGGAACACTGAAGCTTTCTTT,CASSYDRGNTEAFF
TRBV19,NA,TRBJ1-1,NA,TGTGCCAGTAGTGGGAGGTCGGTGAACACTGAAGCTTTCTTT,CASSGRSVNTEAFF
TRBV6-5,few,TRBJ2-7,NA,TGTGCCAGCAGTTACTCGCTCCTCCACAGGGCCAACGAGCAGTACTTC,CASSYSLLHRANEQYF
TRBV11-2,few,TRBJ2-5,TRBD1,TGTGCCAGCAGCTTAGACAGGGGGCAGGAGACCCAGTACTTC,CASSLDRGQETQYF
TRBV7-2,NA,TRBJ1-1,NA,TGTGCCAGCAGCTTCGCAGGGGTCACCCATGAAGCTTTCTTT,CASSFAGVTHEAFF
TRBV10-3,NA,TRBJ1-5,NA,TGTGCCATCAGTGAGTCGTATGGGGGGGCCAGTCAGCCCCAGCATTTT,CAISESYGGASQPQHF
TRBV30,NA,TRBJ1-1,TRBD1,TGTGCCTGGGATAGACAGGGGGAACTACAAATGAACACTGAAGCTTTCTTT,CAWDRQGELQMNTEAFF
TRBV4-2,NA,TRBJ2-7,TRBD2,TGTGCCAGCAGCCAAGTTCCCGGCCTAGCGGTGGGCGAGCAGTACTTC,CASSQVPGLAVGEQYF
TRBV7-9,NA,TRBJ2-5,TRBD1,TGTGCCAGCAGCTTGCCTTGGGACAGGGAAGGGGAGACCCAGTACTTC,CASSLPWDREGETQYF
TRBV11-3,NA,TRBJ2-7,TRBD1,TGTGCCAGCAGCTTTCCTCCACGGACAGGGAGATCCTACGAGCAGTACTTC,CASSFPPRTGRSYEQYF